The 2 T cell receptor beta chains presented below share a single source sample, sequenced in a study of control samples from healthy donors and cancer patients. Profiling relied on immunoSEQ multiplex PCR, and the TCRdb table lists in-frame clones only, not all of them. Among approximately 89,000 clones listed, about 84% were seen once. What was sequenced was blood. These TCRs come from a middle-aged woman in good health.

Here the CDR3 DNA reads TGTGCCAGCAGCTGGGATGGGTCTGGGGAAAAACTGTTTTTT. This sequence encodes CASSWDGSGEKLFF. This chain links TRBV11-1 with TRBJ1-4; D not certain. The germline gives CDR1 SGHAT, CDR2 FQDESV (reference sequence). The CDR3 spans 14 residues. Trimming took 4 bases from V and 8 from J, leaving 14 bases between them.

The gene calls are TRBV5-1 and TRBJ1-2; D remains unclear. Germline-derived CDR1 and CDR2 are SGHRS and YFSETQ. The CDR3 is made up of 15 amino acids. Trimming removed 6 bases at V and 4 bases at J, with 19 bases between. The CDR3 loop is CASKEENEVIYGYTF. In nucleotides, the CDR3 is TGCGCCAGCAAAGAGGAGAATGAAGTGATCTATGGCTACACCTTC.